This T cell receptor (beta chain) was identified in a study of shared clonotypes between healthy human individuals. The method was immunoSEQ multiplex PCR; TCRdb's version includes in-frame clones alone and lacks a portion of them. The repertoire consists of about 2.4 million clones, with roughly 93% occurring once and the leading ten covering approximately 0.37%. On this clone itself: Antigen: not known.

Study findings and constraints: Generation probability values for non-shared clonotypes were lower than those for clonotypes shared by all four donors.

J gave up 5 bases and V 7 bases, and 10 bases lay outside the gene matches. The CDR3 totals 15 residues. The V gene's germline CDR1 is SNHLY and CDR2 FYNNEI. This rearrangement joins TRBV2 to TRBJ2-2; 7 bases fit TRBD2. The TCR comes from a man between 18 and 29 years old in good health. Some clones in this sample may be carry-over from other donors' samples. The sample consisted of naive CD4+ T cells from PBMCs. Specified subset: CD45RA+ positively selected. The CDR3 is CASNSGTMTTGELFF. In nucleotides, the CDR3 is TGTGCCAGCAATTCCGGGACTATGACAACCGGGGAGCTGTTTTTT.